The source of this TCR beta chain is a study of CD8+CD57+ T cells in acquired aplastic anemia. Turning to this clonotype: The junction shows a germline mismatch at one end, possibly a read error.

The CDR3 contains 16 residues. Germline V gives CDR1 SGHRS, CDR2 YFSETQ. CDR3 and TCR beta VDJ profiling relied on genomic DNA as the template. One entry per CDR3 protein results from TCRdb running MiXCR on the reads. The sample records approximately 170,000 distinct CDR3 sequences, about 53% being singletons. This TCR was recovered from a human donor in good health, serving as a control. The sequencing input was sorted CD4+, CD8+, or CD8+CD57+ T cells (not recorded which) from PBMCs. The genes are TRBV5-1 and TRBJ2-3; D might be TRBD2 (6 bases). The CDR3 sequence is CASSLGGRRSTDTQHF. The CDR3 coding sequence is TGCGCCAGCAGCTTGGGGGGGAGGAGGAGCACAGATACGCAGCATTTC.